The entry that follows covers one TCR beta chain sequence. CDR3 size: 15 residues. From germline, CDR1 is SEHNR and CDR2 FQNEAQ (reference sequence). V shed 1 base and J shed 3 bases, with 13 bases lying between them. This sample is part of a study of kidney transplant recipient with SARS-CoV-2 infection. Each CDR3 protein is one row after TCRdb ran MiXCR on the reads. The sample has about 240,000 distinct CDR3 sequences, more than 25% seen once. The chain employs TRBV7-9 and TRBJ2-7; D is possibly TRBD2 (5 bases). This TCR was recovered from a male patient younger than 45 who had COVID-19 and was a kidney transplant recipient. The graft donor may be the source of some T cells. The input for sequencing was a blood sample, taken at baseline and between days 110 and 120 from a kidney transplant recipient. The chain's CDR3 is CASSLGADSIYEQYF. CDR3 bases: TGTGCCAGCAGCTTAGGGGCGGACTCGATCTACGAGCAGTACTTC.